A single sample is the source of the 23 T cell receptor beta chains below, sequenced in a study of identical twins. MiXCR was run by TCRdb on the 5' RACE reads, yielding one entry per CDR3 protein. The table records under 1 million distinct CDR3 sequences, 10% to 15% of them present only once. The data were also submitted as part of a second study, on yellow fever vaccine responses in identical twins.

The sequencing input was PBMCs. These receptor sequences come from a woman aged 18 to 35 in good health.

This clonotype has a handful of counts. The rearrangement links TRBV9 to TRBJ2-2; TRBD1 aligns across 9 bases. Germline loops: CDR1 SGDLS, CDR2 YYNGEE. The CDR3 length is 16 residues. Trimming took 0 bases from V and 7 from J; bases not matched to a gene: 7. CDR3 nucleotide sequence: TGTGCCAGCAGCGTAGGGTACAGGGGGCGTAGCGGGGAGCTGTTTTTT. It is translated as CASSVGYRGRSGELFF.

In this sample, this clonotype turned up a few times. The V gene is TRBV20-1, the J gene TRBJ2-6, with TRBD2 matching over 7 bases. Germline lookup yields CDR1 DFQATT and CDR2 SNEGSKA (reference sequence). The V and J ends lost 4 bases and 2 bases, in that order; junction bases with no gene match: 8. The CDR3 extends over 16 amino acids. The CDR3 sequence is CSAIPHGGTGANVLTF. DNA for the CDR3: TGCAGTGCTATCCCCCACGGGGGGACTGGGGCCAACGTCCTGACTTTC.

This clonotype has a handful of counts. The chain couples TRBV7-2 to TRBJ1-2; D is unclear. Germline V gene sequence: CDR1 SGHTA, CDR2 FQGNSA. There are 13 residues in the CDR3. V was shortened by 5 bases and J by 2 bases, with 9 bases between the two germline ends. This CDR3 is CASSKRRNYGYTF. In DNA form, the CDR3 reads TGTGCCAGCAGCAAACGACGGAACTATGGCTACACCTTC.

CDR3 sequence: CASSVGGVAYEQYF. The CDR3 DNA reads TGTGCCAGCAGCGTCGGCGGAGTTGCCTACGAGCAGTACTTC. The gene calls are TRBV9 and TRBJ2-7; D is ambiguous. V was trimmed by 2 bases and J by 2 bases, leaving 11 bases between them. CDR3 size: 14 residues. Germline V gene data show CDR1 as SGDLS and CDR2 as YYNGEE.

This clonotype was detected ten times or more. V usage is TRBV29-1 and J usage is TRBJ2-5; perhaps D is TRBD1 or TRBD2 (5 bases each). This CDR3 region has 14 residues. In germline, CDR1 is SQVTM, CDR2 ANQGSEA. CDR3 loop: CSAVGTLYQETQYF. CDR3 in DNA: TGCAGTGCAGTCGGGACCCTGTACCAAGAGACCCAGTACTTC.

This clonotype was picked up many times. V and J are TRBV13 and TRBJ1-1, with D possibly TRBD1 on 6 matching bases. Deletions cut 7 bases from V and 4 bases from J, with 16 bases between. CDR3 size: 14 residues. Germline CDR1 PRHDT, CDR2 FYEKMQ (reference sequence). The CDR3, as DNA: TGTGCCAGCACAAGTCAGGGGAGGGCCACTGAAGCTTTCTTT. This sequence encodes CASTSQGRATEAFF.

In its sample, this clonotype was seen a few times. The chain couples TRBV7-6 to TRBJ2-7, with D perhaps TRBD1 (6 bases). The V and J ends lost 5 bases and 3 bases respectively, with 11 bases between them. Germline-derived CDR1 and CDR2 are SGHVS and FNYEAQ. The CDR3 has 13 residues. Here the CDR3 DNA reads TGTGCCAGCAGCCGGGACACGATCTACGAGCAGTACGTC. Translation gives CASSRDTIYEQYV.

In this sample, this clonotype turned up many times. CDR3 amino acids: CASATRMNQPQHF. The CDR3 nucleotides are TGTGCCAGCGCCACAAGAATGAATCAGCCCCAGCATTTT. This chain links TRBV12-3 or TRBV12-4 with TRBJ1-5; the D is unclear. The CDR3 has 13 amino acids. The V gene lost 8 bases and the J gene lost 4 bases, with 12 bases spanning the gap.

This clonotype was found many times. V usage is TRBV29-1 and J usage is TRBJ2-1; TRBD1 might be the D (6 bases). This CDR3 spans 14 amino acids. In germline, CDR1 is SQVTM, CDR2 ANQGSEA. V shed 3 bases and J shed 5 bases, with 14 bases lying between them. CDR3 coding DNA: TGCAGCGTTGAGGACAGCCCCGACGACAATGAGCAGTTCTTC. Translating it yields CSVEDSPDDNEQFF.

The CDR3 DNA is TGTGCCAGCACCCTAGGACTAGCGCAAACCTACGAGCAGTACTTC. Translated: CASTLGLAQTYEQYF. V usage is TRBV6-2 or TRBV6-3 and J usage is TRBJ2-7, with 9 bases fitting TRBD2. This CDR3 comprises 15 residues. Germline V CDR1 and CDR2: MNHEY, SVGEGT. Trimming at V came to 7 bases and at J to 2 bases, leaving 9 bases not matched to a gene.

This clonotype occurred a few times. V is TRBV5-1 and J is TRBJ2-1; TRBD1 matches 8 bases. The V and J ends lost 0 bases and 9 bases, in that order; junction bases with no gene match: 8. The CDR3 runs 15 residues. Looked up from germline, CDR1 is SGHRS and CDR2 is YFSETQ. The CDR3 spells CASSLERTGKAEQFF. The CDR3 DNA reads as TGCGCCAGCAGCTTGGAGCGGACAGGGAAAGCTGAGCAGTTCTTC.

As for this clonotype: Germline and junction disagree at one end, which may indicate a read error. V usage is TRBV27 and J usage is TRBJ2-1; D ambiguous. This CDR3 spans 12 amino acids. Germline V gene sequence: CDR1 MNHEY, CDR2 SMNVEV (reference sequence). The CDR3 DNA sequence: TGTGCCAGCAGTTTATCAGGGTATCCGATCCAATTC. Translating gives CASSLSGYPIQF.

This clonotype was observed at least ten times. The CDR3 region is CASRTFASGSYEQYF. CDR3 sequence (DNA): TGTGCCAGCAGAACGTTCGCGAGTGGGTCCTACGAGCAGTACTTC. The V and J genes are TRBV12-3 or TRBV12-4 and TRBJ2-7; D unclear. V shed 6 bases and J shed 1 base, with 16 bases lying between them. There are 15 residues in the CDR3.

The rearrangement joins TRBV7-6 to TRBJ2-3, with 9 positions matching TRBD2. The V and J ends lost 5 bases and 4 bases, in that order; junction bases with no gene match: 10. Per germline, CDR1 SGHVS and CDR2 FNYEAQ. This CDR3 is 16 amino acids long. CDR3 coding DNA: TGTGCCAGCAGCCCATCTAGCGGGGCGTTCGCAGATACGCAGTATTTT. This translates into CASSPSSGAFADTQYF.

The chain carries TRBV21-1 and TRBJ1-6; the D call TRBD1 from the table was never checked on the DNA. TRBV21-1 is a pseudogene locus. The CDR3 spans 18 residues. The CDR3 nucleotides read TGTGCCAGCAGCAAAGGGGCTAACCACAGGGGGAGTAATTCACCCCTCCACTTT. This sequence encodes CASSKGANHRGSNSPLHF.

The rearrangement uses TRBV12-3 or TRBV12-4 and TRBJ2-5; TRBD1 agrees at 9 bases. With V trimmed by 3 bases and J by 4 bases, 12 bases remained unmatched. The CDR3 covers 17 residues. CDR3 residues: CASSLGEDRGGRETQYF. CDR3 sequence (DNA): TGTGCCAGCAGTTTGGGGGAGGACAGGGGAGGAAGAGAGACCCAGTACTTC.

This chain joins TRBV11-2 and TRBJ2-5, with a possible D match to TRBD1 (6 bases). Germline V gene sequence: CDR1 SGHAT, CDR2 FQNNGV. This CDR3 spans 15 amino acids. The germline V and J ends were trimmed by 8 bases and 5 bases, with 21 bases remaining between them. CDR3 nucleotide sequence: TGTGCCAGCGCACAGGGTGGGAGTAGCGCGGAGACCCAGTACTTC. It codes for CASAQGGSSAETQYF.

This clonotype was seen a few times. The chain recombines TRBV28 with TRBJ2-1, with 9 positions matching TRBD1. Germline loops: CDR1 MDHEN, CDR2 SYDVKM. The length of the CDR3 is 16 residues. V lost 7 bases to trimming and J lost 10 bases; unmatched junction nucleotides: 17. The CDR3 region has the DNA TGTGCCAGCATAACCACCGGGACAGGGTATATTGGCGAGCAGTTCTTC. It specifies CASITTGTGYIGEQFF.

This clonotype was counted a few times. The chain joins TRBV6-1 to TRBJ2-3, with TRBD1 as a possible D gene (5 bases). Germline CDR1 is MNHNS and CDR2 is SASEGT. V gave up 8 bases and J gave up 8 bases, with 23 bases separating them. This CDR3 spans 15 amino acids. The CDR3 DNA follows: TGTGCCAGCTCCGAGAAAGACACAGGAAAGGGTACGCAGTATTTT. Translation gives CASSEKDTGKGTQYF.

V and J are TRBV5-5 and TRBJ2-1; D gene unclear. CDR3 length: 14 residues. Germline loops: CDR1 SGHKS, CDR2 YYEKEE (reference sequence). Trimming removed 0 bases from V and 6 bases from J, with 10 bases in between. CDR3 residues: CASSLDPWGNEQFF. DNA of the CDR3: TGTGCCAGCAGCTTGGACCCCTGGGGCAATGAGCAGTTCTTC. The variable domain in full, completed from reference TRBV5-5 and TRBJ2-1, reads DAGVTQSPTHLIKTRGQQVTLRCSPISGHKSVSWYQQVLGQGPQFIFQYYEKEERGRGNFPDRFSARQFPNYSSELNVNALLLGDSALYLCASSLDPWGNEQFFGPGTRLTVL.

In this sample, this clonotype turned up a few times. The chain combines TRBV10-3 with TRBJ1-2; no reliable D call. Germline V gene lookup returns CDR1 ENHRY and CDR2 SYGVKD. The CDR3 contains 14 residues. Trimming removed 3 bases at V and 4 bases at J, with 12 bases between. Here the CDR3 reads CAISEGRTTYGYTF. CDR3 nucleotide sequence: TGTGCCATCAGTGAAGGTCGGACCACCTATGGCTACACCTTC.

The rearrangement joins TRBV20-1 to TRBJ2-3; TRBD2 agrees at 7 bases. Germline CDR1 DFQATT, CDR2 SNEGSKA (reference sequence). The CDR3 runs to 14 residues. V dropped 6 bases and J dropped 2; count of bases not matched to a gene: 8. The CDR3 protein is CSAEGTISTDTQYF. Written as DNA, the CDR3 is TGCAGTGCCGAGGGGACTATCTCCACAGATACGCAGTATTTT.

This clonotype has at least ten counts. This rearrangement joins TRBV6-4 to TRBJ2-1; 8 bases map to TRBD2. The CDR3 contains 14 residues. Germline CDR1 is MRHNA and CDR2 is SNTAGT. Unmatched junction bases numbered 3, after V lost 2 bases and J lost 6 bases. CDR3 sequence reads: CASSDTGGANEQFF. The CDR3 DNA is TGTGCCAGCAGTGACACGGGGGGGGCCAATGAGCAGTTCTTC.